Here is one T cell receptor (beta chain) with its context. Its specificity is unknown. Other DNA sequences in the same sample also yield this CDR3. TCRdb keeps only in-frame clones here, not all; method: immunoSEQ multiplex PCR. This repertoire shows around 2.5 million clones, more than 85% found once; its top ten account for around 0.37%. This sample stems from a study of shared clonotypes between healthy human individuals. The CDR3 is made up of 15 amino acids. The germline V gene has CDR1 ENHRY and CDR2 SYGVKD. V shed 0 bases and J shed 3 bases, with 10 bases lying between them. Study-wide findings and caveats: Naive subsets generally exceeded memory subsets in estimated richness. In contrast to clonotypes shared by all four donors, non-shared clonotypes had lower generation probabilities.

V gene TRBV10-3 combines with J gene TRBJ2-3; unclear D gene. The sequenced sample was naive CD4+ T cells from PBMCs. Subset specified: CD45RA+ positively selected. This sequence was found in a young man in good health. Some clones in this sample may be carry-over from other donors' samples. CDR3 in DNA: TGTGCCATCAGTGAGTCGTTGACGGTGACAGATACGCAGTATTTT. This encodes CAISESLTVTDTQYF.